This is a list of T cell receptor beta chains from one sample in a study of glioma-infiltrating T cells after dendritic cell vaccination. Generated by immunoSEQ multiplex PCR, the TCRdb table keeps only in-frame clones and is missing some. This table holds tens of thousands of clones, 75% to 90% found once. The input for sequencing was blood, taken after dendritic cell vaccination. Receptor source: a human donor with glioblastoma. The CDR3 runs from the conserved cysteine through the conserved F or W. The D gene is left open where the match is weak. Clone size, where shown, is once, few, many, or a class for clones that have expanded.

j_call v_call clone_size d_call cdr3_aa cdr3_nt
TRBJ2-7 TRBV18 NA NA CASSPTGKSPYEQYF TGTGCCAGCTCCCCAACAGGGAAATCCCCCTACGAGCAGTACTTC
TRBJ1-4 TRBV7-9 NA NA CASSLAPGVTEKLFF TGTGCCAGCAGCTTAGCTCCGGGTGTAACTGAAAAACTGTTTTTT
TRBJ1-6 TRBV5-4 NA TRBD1 CASSSDTGAYNSPLHF TGTGCCAGCAGCTCGGACACAGGGGCCTATAATTCACCCCTCCACTTT
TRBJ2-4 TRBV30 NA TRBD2 CAWAGTSGKNIQYF TGTGCCTGGGCCGGGACTAGCGGGAAAAACATTCAGTACTTC
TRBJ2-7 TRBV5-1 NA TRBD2 CASTPGGGVGMYEQYF TGCGCCAGCACGCCCGGGGGGGGTGTTGGGATGTACGAGCAGTACTTC
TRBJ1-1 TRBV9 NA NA CASSVTPAGPNTEAFF TGTGCCAGCAGCGTAACCCCGGCAGGGCCGAACACTGAAGCTTTCTTT
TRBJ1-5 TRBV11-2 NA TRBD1 CASSIGTGHQPQHF TGTGCCAGCAGCATAGGGACAGGGCATCAGCCCCAGCATTTT
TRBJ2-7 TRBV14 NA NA CASEGQSVGEQYF TGTGCCAGCGAAGGACAATCTGTTGGCGAGCAGTACTTC
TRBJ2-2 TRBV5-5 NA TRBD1 CASSLVGGRELFF TGTGCCAGCAGCTTGGTAGGGGGCAGGGAGCTGTTTTTT
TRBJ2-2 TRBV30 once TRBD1 CAWSVPDRDTGELFF TGTGCCTGGAGTGTACCCGACAGGGACACCGGGGAGCTGTTTTTT
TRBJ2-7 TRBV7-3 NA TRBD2 CASRHTPPSGRGYEQYF TGTGCCAGCAGGCATACCCCTCCTAGCGGGAGGGGCTACGAGCAGTACTTC
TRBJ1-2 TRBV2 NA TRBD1 CASRVLGQGDYGYTF TGTGCCAGCAGGGTCCTGGGACAGGGGGACTATGGCTACACCTTC
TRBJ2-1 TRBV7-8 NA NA CASSLAASDYNEQFF TGTGCCAGCAGCTTAGCGGCTAGCGATTACAATGAGCAGTTCTTC
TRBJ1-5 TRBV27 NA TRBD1 CASSAQGARQPQHF TGTGCCAGCAGTGCCCAGGGGGCACGTCAGCCCCAGCATTTT
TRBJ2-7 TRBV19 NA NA CASSMIRGRPTYEQYF TGTGCCAGTAGTATGATCCGTGGCAGGCCGACCTACGAGCAGTACTTC
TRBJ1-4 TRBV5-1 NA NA CASSATGLSGEKLFF TGCGCCAGCAGTGCCACAGGGCTTAGTGGTGAAAAACTGTTTTTT
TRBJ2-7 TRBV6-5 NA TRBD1 CASSPAGGGQYF TGTGCCAGCAGCCCGGCAGGGGGCGGGCAGTACTTC
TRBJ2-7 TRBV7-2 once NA CASSASEGPNYEQYF TGTGCCAGCAGCGCGAGCGAAGGCCCCAATTACGAGCAGTACTTC
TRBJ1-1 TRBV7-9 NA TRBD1 CASSFRDRSSTEAFF TGTGCCAGCAGCTTCCGGGACAGGTCTAGCACTGAAGCTTTCTTT
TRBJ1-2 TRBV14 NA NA CASSQQNLNYGYTF TGTGCCAGCAGCCAACAGAATCTTAACTATGGCTACACCTTC
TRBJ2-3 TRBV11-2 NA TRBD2 CASSFGLAGGLSTDTQYF TGTGCCAGCAGCTTTGGACTAGCGGGGGGTCTGAGCACAGATACGCAGTATTTT
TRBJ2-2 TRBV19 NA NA CASSMGDTKNTGELFF TGTGCCAGTAGTATGGGGGACACAAAAAACACCGGGGAGCTGTTTTTT
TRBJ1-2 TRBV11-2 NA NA CASSRTTGLYGYTF TGTGCCAGCAGCCGCACCACAGGCCTATATGGCTACACCTTC
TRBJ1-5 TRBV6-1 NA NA CASSDPPAGQPQHF TGTGCCAGCAGTGACCCTCCGGCCGGGCAGCCCCAGCATTTT
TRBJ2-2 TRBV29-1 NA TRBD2 CSVRGGGDTGELFF TGCAGCGTTCGGGGCGGGGGAGACACCGGGGAGCTGTTTTTT
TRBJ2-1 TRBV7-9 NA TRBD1 CASSPDRVLDNEQFF TGTGCCAGCAGCCCGGACAGGGTGCTTGACAATGAGCAGTTCTTC
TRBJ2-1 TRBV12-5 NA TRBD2 CASGPSGSSYNEQFF TGTGCTAGTGGCCCTAGCGGGAGCTCCTACAATGAGCAGTTCTTC
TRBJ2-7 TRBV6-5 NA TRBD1 CASSYIAGGSYEQYF TGTGCCAGCAGTTATATTGCAGGGGGATCCTACGAGCAGTACTTC
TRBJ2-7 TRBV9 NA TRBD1 CASSVGGQDYEQYF TGTGCCAGCAGCGTAGGGGGACAGGACTACGAGCAGTACTTC
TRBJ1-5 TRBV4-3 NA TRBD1 CASSQHRDRGQPQHF TGCGCCAGCAGCCAGCACCGGGACAGGGGCCAGCCCCAGCATTTT
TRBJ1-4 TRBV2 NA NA CASSIPEESFYEKLFF TGTGCCAGCAGTATACCCGAGGAAAGCTTCTATGAAAAACTGTTTTTT
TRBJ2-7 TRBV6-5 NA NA CASSYSRGNYEQYF TGTGCCAGCAGTTACTCGAGGGGGAACTACGAGCAGTACTTC
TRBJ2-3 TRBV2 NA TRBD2 CASTPGTRGLDTQYF TGTGCCAGCACCCCCGGGACTAGGGGTCTAGATACGCAGTATTTT